These T cell receptor beta chains were read from a single sample in a study of blood T cell repertoires in COVID-19. Sequencing used immunoSEQ multiplex PCR; TCRdb keeps in-frame clones, though not all of them. The repertoire holds around 130,000 clones, with more than 75% as singletons. The sample comprised peripheral blood. These receptor sequences come from a woman over 75 with acute or convalescent COVID-19. Both conserved end residues are part of each CDR3. D genes are given only for firm matches. The size entry is marked missing in some rows and otherwise reads once, few, many or a size class.

clone_size,d_call,j_call,v_call,cdr3_nt,cdr3_aa
few,TRBD1,TRBJ1-2,TRBV7-2,TGTGCCAGCAGCCGGGACAGGGAGGTGTATGGCTACACCTTC,CASSRDREVYGYTF
NA,TRBD1,TRBJ1-1,TRBV9,TGTGCCAGCAGCGTAGGACAGGGAAAAGTTCAATACACTGAAGCTTTCTTT,CASSVGQGKVQYTEAFF
NA,TRBD2,TRBJ2-5,TRBV10-3,TGTGCCATCAGTGAGCCGGGACTAGCTACGCAAGAGACCCAGTACTTC,CAISEPGLATQETQYF
NA,NA,TRBJ2-3,TRBV20-1,TGCAGTGCTAGTCGGTTCGATACGCAGTATTTT,CSASRFDTQYF
few,TRBD1,TRBJ2-6,TRBV2,TGTGCCAGAGAGTCCGTGCGACAGGGGTCCCTCGGGGCCAACGTCCTGACTTTC,CARESVRQGSLGANVLTF
once,NA,TRBJ2-7,TRBV7-6,TGTGCCAGCAGTCCTCAGGGGCTCTCCTCCTACGAGCAGTACTTC,CASSPQGLSSYEQYF
once,TRBD1,TRBJ2-3,TRBV18,TGTGCCAGCTCACGGAGGACAGGGGGCGAAGATACGCAGTATTTT,CASSRRTGGEDTQYF
few,TRBD1,TRBJ1-2,TRBV2,TGTGCCAGCAGTCCCAGGGACAGGGAGGCCTATGGCTACACCTTC,CASSPRDREAYGYTF
NA,TRBD2,TRBJ2-1,TRBV11-2,TGTGCCAGCAGCCCAGGGCCGGGGGGGTTCAATGAGCAGTTCTTC,CASSPGPGGFNEQFF
NA,NA,TRBJ2-7,TRBV20-1,TGCAGTGCTAGAGAATCGTACGAGCAGTACTTC,CSARESYEQYF
NA,NA,TRBJ2-7,TRBV3-1/TRBV3-2,TGTGCCAGCAGCTTCCCTAGCTCCTACGAGCAGTACTTC,CASSFPSSYEQYF
NA,TRBD1,TRBJ1-6,TRBV6-1,TGTGCCAGCAGTGATAGAGGGACAGGGTCACCCCTCCACTTT,CASSDRGTGSPLHF
once,TRBD1,TRBJ2-5,TRBV6-8,TGTGCCAGCAGTCTATGGATAGGGACAGGGAACGGTAGTAAAGAGACCCAGTACTTC,CASSLWIGTGNGSKETQYF
NA,NA,TRBJ1-1,TRBV19,TGTGCCAAAACGACAGAGAAGGCTTTCTTT,CAKTTEKAFF